This T cell receptor (beta chain) is drawn from a study of cytotoxic CD8 clonotypes in ibrutinib-treated CLL. Study-wide background: After a median of about 70 months, some 15 patients stayed remitted and around twelve progressed; responses had been partial in roughly 25 and complete in 2. Mean yields were about 280,000 productive templates and some 90,000 productive rearrangements per sample. Findings and caveats of the study: Baseline clonality, higher than in age-matched healthy donors, tracked circulating CD8+ T-cell counts.

Notes on this clone: The antigen is undetermined.

Germline CDR1 reads SGHTA; CDR2 reads FQGNSA. The CDR3 has 14 amino acids. V lost 6 bases and J lost 0, with 12 bases in between. This table comes from immunoSEQ multiplex PCR, and its TCRdb copy is limited to in-frame clones, with some not included. The data hold approximately 350,000 clones, with under 70% observed a single time. The chain links TRBV7-2 to TRBJ2-7, with D possibly TRBD1 on 6 matching bases. This sequence was found in a human donor with chronic lymphocytic leukemia. The sample in question was PBMCs, obtained after 36 months of ibrutinib treatment. CDR3 loop: CASRRQVLSYEQYF. In nucleotides, the CDR3 is TGTGCCAGCAGGAGACAGGTCCTCTCCTACGAGCAGTACTTC.